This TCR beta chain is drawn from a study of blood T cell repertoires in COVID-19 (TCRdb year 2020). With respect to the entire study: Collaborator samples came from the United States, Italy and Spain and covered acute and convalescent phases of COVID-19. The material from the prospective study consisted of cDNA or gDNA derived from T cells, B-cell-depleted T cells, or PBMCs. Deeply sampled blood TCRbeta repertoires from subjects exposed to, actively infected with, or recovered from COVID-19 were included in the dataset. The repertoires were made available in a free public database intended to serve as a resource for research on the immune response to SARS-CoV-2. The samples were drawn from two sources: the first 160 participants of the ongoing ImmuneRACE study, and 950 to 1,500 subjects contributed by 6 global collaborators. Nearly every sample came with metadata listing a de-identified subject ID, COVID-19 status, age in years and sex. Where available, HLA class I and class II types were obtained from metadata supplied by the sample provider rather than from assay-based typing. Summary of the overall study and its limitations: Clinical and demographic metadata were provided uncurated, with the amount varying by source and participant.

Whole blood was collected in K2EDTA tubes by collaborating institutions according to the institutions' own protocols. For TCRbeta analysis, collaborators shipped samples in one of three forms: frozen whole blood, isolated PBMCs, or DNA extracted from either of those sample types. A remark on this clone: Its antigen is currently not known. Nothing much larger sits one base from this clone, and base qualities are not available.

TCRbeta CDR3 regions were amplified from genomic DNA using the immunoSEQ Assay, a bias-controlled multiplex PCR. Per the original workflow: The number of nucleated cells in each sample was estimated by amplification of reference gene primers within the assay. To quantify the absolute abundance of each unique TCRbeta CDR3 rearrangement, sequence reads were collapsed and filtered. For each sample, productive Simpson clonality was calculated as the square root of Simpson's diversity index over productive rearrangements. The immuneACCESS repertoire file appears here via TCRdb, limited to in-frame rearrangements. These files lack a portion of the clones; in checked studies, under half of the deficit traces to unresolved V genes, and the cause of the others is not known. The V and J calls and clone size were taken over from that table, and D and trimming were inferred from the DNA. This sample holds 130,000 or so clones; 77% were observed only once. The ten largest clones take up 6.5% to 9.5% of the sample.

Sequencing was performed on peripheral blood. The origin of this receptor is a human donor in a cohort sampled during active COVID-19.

The CDR3 reads CASSGQGYTEAFF. The DNA reads as follows: TGTGCCAGTAGCGGACAGGGATACACTGAAGCTTTCTTT. This receptor chain uses TRBV19 and TRBJ1-1, and 8 junctional nucleotides match TRBD1. The CDR3 numbers 13 residues from cysteine through phenylalanine. Only CDR3 DNA remains: 39 bases, in frame from the first base. CDR1 is given as LNHDA and CDR2 as SQIVND, both from the germline V gene (reference sequence). Compared with germline, V lacks 6 bases and J lacks 3 bases; bases without a gene match: 3.